This T cell receptor (beta chain) comes out of a study of TIL therapy for anti-PD-1-resistant metastatic lung cancer. Study outcomes and limitations: This highly selected cohort may not generalize to typical lung cancer patients. Compared with baseline intratumoral T cells, expanded TIL cultures were more clonal and less diverse (roughly 6.5% vs 31%).

CDR3 length equals 14 residues. CDR1 is SEHNR, CDR2 FQNEAQ, per germline (reference sequence). After removal of 5 bases from V and 6 bases from J, the junction contained 8 bases not matched to a gene. This was the immunoSEQ v3 assay. Measured with immunoSEQ multiplex PCR; TCRdb has only the in-frame clones, and not every one. The table records roughly 50,000 clones, 55% to 75% of them present only once. As to this clone: As yet, its antigen is unknown.

The time point is: pre-treatment sample, taken before nivolumab and TIL therapy. Pleural nodules or supraclavicular lymph nodes made up most of the excised metastases sampled. Progressing patients received lymphodepletion, expanded TIL infusion and IL-2. Adults with stage 4 NSCLC were enrolled in a phase I trial. The sample consisted of tumor tissue, taken at baseline. The source of this sequence is a person aged 25 to 85 with non-small cell lung cancer. The V call is TRBV7-9, the J call TRBJ1-2; the match to TRBD1 covers 8 bases. The CDR3 nucleotides read TGTGCCAGCAGCCAGCAGGACAGGGTGCATGGCTACACCTTC. It codes for CASSQQDRVHGYTF.